These 32 T cell receptor beta chains share one sample of origin, sequenced in a study of T cell responses to AZD1222 COVID-19 vaccine listed by TCRdb under 2021. The library was built by means of the immunoSEQ multiplex PCR assay. TCRdb provides this immuneACCESS table in a form limited to in-frame rearrangements. Some clones are lacking; in checked studies, under half of them reflect an unresolved V gene, and why the rest are absent is not known. In all, the sample holds tens of thousands of clones, and 84% of those were seen once. Together, the top ten hold approximately 7.4% of the sample. The time point label corresponds to: baseline before first vaccination. The material sequenced was peripheral blood, taken on day 0 of AZD1222 vaccination. These receptors came from an adult in good health.

The genes are TRBV29-1 and TRBJ1-1, with D perhaps matching TRBD1 (5 bases). The CDR3 contains 14 residues. V was shortened by 6 bases and J by 3 bases, with 17 bases between the two germline ends. Germline CDR1 SQVTM, CDR2 ANQGSEA. The CDR3 nucleotides are TGCAGCGTCGGGCCTCGATTGGGGGACACTGAAGCTTTCTTT. Protein sequence: CSVGPRLGDTEAFF. The variable domain in full, completed from reference TRBV29-1 and TRBJ1-1, reads SAVISQKPSRDICQRGTSLTIQCQVDSQVTMMFWYRQQPGQSLTLIATANQGSEATYESGFVIDKFPISRPNLTFSTLTVSNMSPEDSSIYLCSVGPRLGDTEAFFGQGTRLTVV.

This clone was counted a single time. The chain carries TRBV27 and TRBJ2-7; D is uncertain. Deletions cut 3 bases from V and 5 bases from J, with 20 bases between. This CDR3 has 16 amino acids. CDR1 and CDR2 (germline): MNHEY, SMNVEV (reference sequence). In DNA form, the CDR3 reads TGTGCCAGCAGTTTGATGCCCCGAGGCAGGAAGGACGAGCAGTACTTC. It codes for CASSLMPRGRKDEQYF.

This clone came up a few times. This sequence joins TRBV9 and TRBJ1-3; D is undetermined. Trimming pared 4 bases from V and 4 bases from J, leaving 9 bases between. The germline CDR1 and CDR2 sequences are SGDLS and YYNGEE. The CDR3 has 13 amino acids. In DNA, the CDR3 is TGTGCCAGCAGCTCAGGTTGGGGAAACACCATATATTTT. Its translation is CASSSGWGNTIYF.

The V and J genes are TRBV6-6 and TRBJ1-6, with D uncertain. Between the trimmed V and J ends, which lost 7 bases and 10 bases, there was a span of 14 bases. The CDR3 has 13 amino acids. Per the germline V gene, CDR1 is MNHNY and CDR2 is SVGAGI (reference sequence). The DNA of the CDR3 is TGTGCCAGCAAAGTCCGGGAAAACTCACCCCTCCACTTT. This encodes CASKVRENSPLHF.

Only a few counts were recorded for this clone. The chain carries TRBV2 and TRBJ1-5; TRBD1 matches 11 bases. The CDR3 length is 14 residues. V lost 5 bases to trimming and J lost 6 bases; unmatched junction nucleotides: 3. Germline assignment: CDR1 SNHLY and CDR2 FYNNEI. CDR3 coding DNA: TGTGCCAGCAGTCCCGGACAGGGGGCTCAGCCCCAGCATTTT. Translation: CASSPGQGAQPQHF.

V is TRBV19 and J is TRBJ1-5, with D perhaps TRBD1 (5 bases). This CDR3 is built from 15 residues. Germline CDR1 is LNHDA and CDR2 is SQIVND (reference sequence). V was pared by 5 bases and J by 4 bases, with 15 bases between. The CDR3 is CASSAGTRGNQPQHF. The CDR3, as DNA: TGTGCCAGTAGTGCCGGGACCCGGGGGAATCAGCCCCAGCATTTT.

The CDR3 protein is CASSLVGRGDSPLHF. CDR3 coding DNA: TGCGCCAGCAGCTTGGTTGGCAGGGGGGATTCACCCCTCCACTTT. The genes are TRBV5-1 and TRBJ1-6, with TRBD1 matching 7 bases. With V trimmed by 0 bases and J by 8 bases, 5 bases remained unmatched. Germline V gene sequence: CDR1 SGHRS, CDR2 YFSETQ. The CDR3 consists of 15 residues.

The chain links TRBV27 to TRBJ2-1, with a possible D match to TRBD2 (6 bases). The ends were cut back, 8 bases at V and 2 bases at J, with 10 bases in the middle. This CDR3 contains 13 residues. Germline CDR1 is MNHEY and CDR2 is SMNVEV (reference sequence). CDR3 coding DNA: TGTGCCAGCGGACTATACCCCTACAATGAGCAGTTCTTC. Amino acids: CASGLYPYNEQFF.

The V call is TRBV12-3 or TRBV12-4, the J call TRBJ2-1, with a tentative D call TRBD2 (6 bases). The length of the CDR3 is 12 residues. With 3 bases removed from V and 7 bases from J, the gap between germline ends came to 7 bases. The DNA of the CDR3 is TGTGCCAGCAGTTTTGGAGGGAATGAGCAGTTCTTC. Protein product: CASSFGGNEQFF.

This chain joins TRBV6-2 or TRBV6-3 and TRBJ2-2; D gene uncertain. The CDR3 consists of 13 residues. Germline V CDR1 and CDR2: MNHEY, SVGEGT. The V end lost 6 bases, the J end lost 4 bases, and 9 bases lay between the germline ends. DNA of the CDR3: TGTGCCAGCAGCTTAGTGGGCACCGGGGAGCTGTTTTTT. As protein: CASSLVGTGELFF.

The sample holds one count of this clone. The chain joins TRBV5-4 to TRBJ2-6; D is possibly TRBD1 or TRBD2 (5 bases each). The CDR3 extends over 16 amino acids. From germline, CDR1 is SGHNT and CDR2 YYREEE (reference sequence). Trimming pared 4 bases from V and 5 bases from J, leaving 16 bases between. CDR3 DNA: TGTGCCAGCAGCAGGCCCGGGGACCACAGGGCCAACGTCCTGACTTTC. Residues: CASSRPGDHRANVLTF.

J is TRBJ2-1 and V is TRBV21-1; the table's D gene call, TRBD1, was not cross checked with the DNA. TRBV21-1 is listed as a pseudogene. The CDR3 contains 16 residues. The DNA for the CDR3 is TGTGCCAGCAGCAAAGGGCACAGGGAGTACTACAATGAGCAGTTCTTC. Translated: CASSKGHREYYNEQFF.

This rearrangement joins TRBV19 to TRBJ1-2, with D tentatively TRBD1 (5 bases). CDR1 and CDR2 from the germline V gene are LNHDA and SQIVND (reference sequence). This CDR3 spans 16 amino acids. V was cut by 3 bases and J by 4 bases, with 18 bases left in between. The CDR3 here is CASSIRAGRLIYGYTF. CDR3 nucleotides: TGTGCCAGTAGTATCAGGGCAGGAAGATTGATCTATGGCTACACCTTC.

V is TRBV4-3 and J is TRBJ2-2; D is ambiguous. Per the germline V gene, CDR1 is LGHNA and CDR2 is YSLEER. V lost 0 bases and J lost 0, with 8 bases in between. The CDR3 loop spans 16 amino acids. The CDR3 is CASSQDSGANTGELFF. The CDR3 nucleotides read TGCGCCAGCAGCCAAGATAGTGGGGCGAACACCGGGGAGCTGTTTTTT.

CDR3 bases: TGTGCCAGCAGATTAACTAGCGGGGGCCAGATTGAGCAGTTCTTC. Its translation is CASRLTSGGQIEQFF. The rearrangement joins TRBV5-4 to TRBJ2-1, with 11 bases matching TRBD2. This CDR3 has 15 residues. Germline V gene data show CDR1 as SGHNT and CDR2 as YYREEE (reference sequence). J lost 9 bases, V lost 5 bases, and 10 bases had no gene match.

V and J are TRBV4-2 and TRBJ1-3; a weak D match, TRBD1 (5 bases). The length of the CDR3 is 16 residues. Germline assignment: CDR1 LGHNA and CDR2 YNFKEQ. Trimming stripped 1 base from V and 3 bases from J, with 13 bases between. This CDR3 reads CASSQAGREGGNTIYF. The CDR3 DNA sequence: TGTGCCAGCAGCCAAGCCGGCAGGGAGGGTGGAAACACCATATATTTT.

CDR3 region: CASSIQGNGYTF. The CDR3, as DNA: TGTGCCAGTAGTATTCAAGGGAATGGCTACACCTTC. V and J are TRBV19 and TRBJ1-2, with D unresolved. Germline loops: CDR1 LNHDA, CDR2 SQIVND (reference sequence). The CDR3 has 12 amino acids. Trimming left V 3 bases short and J 6 bases short, with 8 bases between.

The J gene is TRBJ2-5, the V gene TRBV29-1; 12 bases agree with TRBD2. The trim removed 2 bases at V and 4 bases at J, leaving 2 bases unmatched. CDR3 size: 14 residues. In germline, CDR1 is SQVTM, CDR2 ANQGSEA. The CDR3 bases are TGCAGCGTTGAACCTAGCGGGGGGGGAGAGACCCAGTACTTC. Its protein product is CSVEPSGGGETQYF.

The J gene is TRBJ1-1, the V gene TRBV7-2, with D uncertain. The ends were cut back, 4 bases at V and 4 bases at J, with 13 bases in the middle. The CDR3 sequence is 14 residues long. Per the germline V gene, CDR1 is SGHTA and CDR2 is FQGNSA. CDR3 loop: CASSSYGRATEAFF. For the CDR3, the DNA is TGTGCCAGCAGCTCCTACGGTCGTGCCACTGAAGCTTTCTTT.

The V call is TRBV5-4, the J call TRBJ2-7; tentatively, D is TRBD1 (6 bases). V was shortened by 3 bases and J by 0 bases, with 13 bases between the two germline ends. The CDR3 loop spans 15 amino acids. Per the germline V gene, CDR1 is SGHNT and CDR2 is YYREEE (reference sequence). The DNA for the CDR3 is TGTGCCAGCAGCTCGCCCCGGGACATCTCCTACGAGCAGTACTTC. It translates to CASSSPRDISYEQYF.

J is TRBJ2-2 and V is TRBV4-2, with TRBD1 as a possible D gene (6 bases). With 4 bases removed from V and 7 bases from J, the gap between germline ends came to 7 bases. The V gene's germline CDR1 is LGHNA and CDR2 YNFKEQ. This CDR3 contains 12 residues. Written as DNA, the CDR3 is TGTGCCAGCAGCCTCAGGGGCGGGGAGCTGTTTTTT. Amino acid sequence: CASSLRGGELFF.

The chain links TRBV6-5 to TRBJ1-5; no firm D call. The germline V gene encodes CDR1 MNHEY and CDR2 SVGAGI. The CDR3 has 12 residues. V lost 7 bases and J 1 base, leaving 5 bases between the germline ends. The CDR3 sequence: CASTPSNQPQHF. Written as DNA, the CDR3 is TGTGCCAGCACCCCCAGCAATCAGCCCCAGCATTTT.

The table lists this clone with a count of one. The rearrangement joins TRBV30 to TRBJ2-5, with D perhaps matching TRBD2 (6 bases). The CDR3 extends over 12 amino acids. Deletions cut 4 bases from V and 5 bases from J, with 11 bases between. CDR1 GTSNPN and CDR2 SVGIG come from the germline V gene (reference sequence). The CDR3 sequence is CAWTEGMETQYF. The CDR3 nucleotides read TGTGCCTGGACGGAGGGGATGGAGACCCAGTACTTC.

V and J are TRBV7-2 and TRBJ1-1, with TRBD1 identical over 7 bases. The germline V gene encodes CDR1 SGHTA and CDR2 FQGNSA. Trimming removed 4 bases from V and 2 bases from J; junction bases left unmatched: 7. The CDR3 spans 15 residues. The DNA of the CDR3 is TGTGCCAGCAGCTCACGACAGGGATCAAACACTGAAGCTTTCTTT. Translation gives CASSSRQGSNTEAFF.

The chain carries TRBV24-1 and TRBJ1-5; D gene ambiguous. Germline V lookup: CDR1 KGHDR, CDR2 SFDVKD. CDR3 length: 16 amino acids. V lost 0 bases and J lost 6, with 14 bases in between. The CDR3 loop reads CATSDLLSGCSQPQHF. The DNA for the CDR3 is TGTGCCACCAGTGATTTGCTTTCGGGTTGCAGTCAGCCCCAGCATTTT.

This clone came up a few times. V is TRBV4-3 and J is TRBJ2-7; a possible D gene is TRBD1 (6 bases). This CDR3 comprises 15 residues. The V and J ends lost 4 bases and 3 bases respectively, with 16 bases between them. The germline V gene encodes CDR1 LGHNA and CDR2 YSLEER. The DNA of the CDR3 is TGCGCCAGCAGCCGACTAAGGGACAACAGCTACGAGCAGTACTTC. It translates to CASSRLRDNSYEQYF.

V usage is TRBV16 and J usage is TRBJ2-3; TRBD1 agrees at 7 bases. The V and J ends lost 4 bases and 7 bases, in that order; junction bases with no gene match: 5. The CDR3 loop spans 13 amino acids. Germline loops: CDR1 KGHSY, CDR2 FQNENV. The CDR3 protein is CASSPGQKYTQYF. The CDR3 DNA reads TGTGCCAGCAGCCCGGGACAGAAGTATACGCAGTATTTT. Full variable domain (remainder filled in from reference TRBV16 and TRBJ2-3): GEEVAQTPKHLVRGEGQKAKLYCAPIKGHSYVFWYQQVLKNEFKFLISFQNENVFDETGMPKERFSAKCLPNSPCSLEIQATKLEDSAVYFCASSPGQKYTQYFGPGTRLTVL.

This chain joins TRBV6-5 and TRBJ1-2; D uncertain. The germline V gene encodes CDR1 MNHEY and CDR2 SVGAGI. This CDR3 comprises 12 residues. V was trimmed by 6 bases and J by 0 bases, leaving 5 bases between them. CDR3 amino acids: CASSRANYGYTF. CDR3 coding DNA: TGTGCCAGCAGCAGAGCTAACTATGGCTACACCTTC.

V gene TRBV2 combines with J gene TRBJ1-5, with 7 bases matching TRBD1. CDR1 and CDR2 from the germline V gene are SNHLY and FYNNEI. CDR3 length equals 15 residues. J was trimmed by 7 bases and V by 4 bases; bases with no gene match: 10. CDR3: CASSGNRGQYQPQHF. The CDR3 nucleotides are TGTGCCAGCAGTGGGAACCGGGGACAGTACCAGCCCCAGCATTTT. Drawing the rest from reference TRBV2 and TRBJ1-5, the complete variable domain is EPEVTQTPSHQVTQMGQEVILRCVPISNHLYFYWYRQILGQKVEFLVSFYNNEISEKSEIFDDQFSVERPDGSNFTLKIRSTKLEDSAMYFCASSGNRGQYQPQHFGDGTRLSIL.

This clone was observed a few times. This rearrangement joins TRBV7-9 to TRBJ2-7; possible D gene TRBD1, 6 bases. Trimming shortened V by 2 bases and J by 5 bases, and 7 bases separated the two germline ends. From germline, CDR1 is SEHNR and CDR2 FQNEAQ (reference sequence). This CDR3 is 12 amino acids long. CDR3 in amino acids: CASSLNRDEQYF. Written as DNA, the CDR3 is TGTGCCAGCAGCTTAAACAGGGACGAGCAGTACTTC.

This clone has a single count. The chain links TRBV4-3 to TRBJ2-7; D possibly corresponds to TRBD1 (6 bases). Germline V gives CDR1 LGHNA, CDR2 YSLEER. The CDR3 runs to 15 residues. V lost 0 bases, J lost 3 bases, and 12 bases lay in between. The CDR3 nucleotides read TGCGCCAGCAGCCAAGATAGGGGGTCAGGCTACGAGCAGTACTTC. Its protein product is CASSQDRGSGYEQYF.

V is TRBV19 and J is TRBJ1-1, with D possibly TRBD1 on 6 matching bases. The V gene lost 7 bases and the J gene lost 6 bases, with 21 bases spanning the gap. CDR1 is LNHDA, CDR2 SQIVND, per germline (reference sequence). This CDR3 is built from 15 residues. CDR3: CASMIGAGGHSEAFF. The DNA for the CDR3 is TGTGCCAGTATGATCGGGGCTGGGGGACACTCTGAAGCTTTCTTT.